This TCR beta chain was sequenced in a study of blood T cell repertoires in COVID-19. Trimming removed 6 bases from V and 1 base from J, with 13 bases in between. The CDR3 sequence is 14 residues long. Germline CDR1 reads SGDLS; CDR2 reads YYNGEE. In the original workflow: Nucleated cell number was recorded as an estimate derived from reference gene primer amplification. TCRdb's copy holds only in-frame clones and misses some; the assay was immunoSEQ multiplex PCR. Clone size and V and J calls were adopted from that table, with D and trimming inferred from the DNA. The table has fewer than 450,000 clones, approximately 90% seen once. Seattle-derived patients entered the study during active infection and were followed longitudinally.

The receptor was derived from a woman aged 45-65 years with COVID-19, enrolled during active disease. The genes are TRBV9 and TRBJ1-1; no definite D call. Sequencing was carried out using peripheral blood. DNA for the CDR3: TGTGCCAGCATGAGTGGGTCAGGGAACACTGAAGCTTTCTTT. Amino acids: CASMSGSGNTEAFF.